This entry lists 22 T cell receptor beta chains sequenced from one sample in a study of shared T cell receptors in the human thymus. Profiling relied on immunoSEQ multiplex PCR, and the TCRdb table lists in-frame clones only, not all of them. This table has about 660,000 clones, roughly 86% appearing once. These same data were also listed under a study on human thymus T cells.

Sample: thymocytes. Source of these receptors: a boy under two years old with a congenital heart defect.

V and J are TRBV4-3 and TRBJ2-3; 7 bases line up with TRBD2. J gave up 2 bases and V 2 bases, and 10 bases lay outside the gene matches. There are 17 residues in the CDR3. Per germline, CDR1 LGHNA and CDR2 YSLEER. This CDR3 is CASSQMIAGPVTDTQYF. CDR3 bases: TGCGCCAGCAGCCAAATGATAGCGGGCCCCGTCACAGATACGCAGTATTTT.

CDR3 DNA: TGCGCCAGCAGCCAAGAGACAACAGGGTCATCGCACTACGAGCAGTACTTC. This encodes CASSQETTGSSHYEQYF. The chain uses TRBV4-1 and TRBJ2-7, with a possible D match to TRBD1 (6 bases). The CDR3 has 17 residues. V dropped 0 bases and J dropped 3 bases, with 18 bases sitting between them. Germline V gene sequence: CDR1 MGHRA, CDR2 YSYEKL.

The chain couples TRBV4-1 to TRBJ1-1; D unclear. V lost 1 base, J lost 4 bases, and 7 bases lay in between. From germline, CDR1 is MGHRA and CDR2 YSYEKL. The CDR3 has 13 amino acids. The CDR3 protein is CASSQGGPTEAFF. The CDR3 bases are TGCGCCAGCAGCCAAGGAGGGCCCACTGAAGCTTTCTTT.

This chain uses TRBV28 with TRBJ1-2; D unclear. The CDR3 runs to 16 residues. Germline assignment: CDR1 MDHEN and CDR2 SYDVKM. Deletions cut 3 bases from V and 2 bases from J, with 16 bases between. In DNA form, the CDR3 reads TGTGCCAGCAGTTTTTACCGGGGAATAGAGAACTATGGCTACACCTTC. Translated, it gives CASSFYRGIENYGYTF.

This clone was seen only once. Written as DNA, the CDR3 is TGCGCCAGCAGTGAGTCGATGGTCAGGGGGCAAGGGAAACTGTTTTTT. Translated, it gives CASSESMVRGQGKLFF. The V gene is TRBV10-1, the J gene TRBJ1-4; 8 nucleotides match TRBD1. The CDR3 contains 16 residues. Germline assignment: CDR1 WNHNN and CDR2 SYGVQD (reference sequence). After removal of 0 bases from V and 11 bases from J, the junction contained 11 bases not matched to a gene.

This clone was found a few times. The rearrangement uses TRBV4-1 and TRBJ2-7, with D unresolved. The CDR3 runs 13 residues. Germline V gene lookup returns CDR1 MGHRA and CDR2 YSYEKL. V gave up 0 bases and J gave up 3 bases, with 6 bases separating them. The CDR3 loop is CASSQEGDYEQYF. CDR3 sequence (DNA): TGCGCCAGCAGCCAAGAAGGAGACTACGAGCAGTACTTC.

The V call is TRBV13, the J call TRBJ2-5; 7 bases are a match to TRBD2. V dropped 5 bases and J dropped 5; count of bases not matched to a gene: 20. The CDR3 has 18 amino acids. Germline values: CDR1 PRHDT, CDR2 FYEKMQ (reference sequence). CDR3 coding DNA: TGTGCCAGCAGCCAAAGGAGTAGGCGGGAGTCTGGTTTCGAGACCCAGTACTTC. Its protein product is CASSQRSRRESGFETQYF.

This clone was recorded only once. The chain joins TRBV5-5 to TRBJ2-1; 8 bases fit TRBD2. CDR1 is SGHKS and CDR2 is YYEKEE in the germline V gene (reference sequence). The CDR3 has 15 residues. Trimming removed 2 bases from V and 1 base from J; junction bases left unmatched: 2. This CDR3 reads CASSLAGASYNEQFF. The CDR3 region has the DNA TGTGCCAGCAGCTTAGCGGGAGCGTCCTACAATGAGCAGTTCTTC. The complete variable domain, with remaining parts taken from reference TRBV5-5 and TRBJ2-1, reads DAGVTQSPTHLIKTRGQQVTLRCSPISGHKSVSWYQQVLGQGPQFIFQYYEKEERGRGNFPDRFSARQFPNYSSELNVNALLLGDSALYLCASSLAGASYNEQFFGPGTRLTVL.

The rearrangement links TRBV27 to TRBJ1-4; D not certain. CDR3 size: 14 residues. Trimming cost V 6 bases and J 0 bases, with 8 bases left between them. Germline V gives CDR1 MNHEY, CDR2 SMNVEV (reference sequence). The CDR3, as DNA: TGTGCCAGCAGGCACATCACAACTAATGAAAAACTGTTTTTT. This gives the protein CASRHITTNEKLFF.

The CDR3: CASSIGDRYYEQYF. The CDR3 coding sequence is TGTGCCAGCAGCATAGGGGACAGGTACTACGAGCAGTACTTC. The rearrangement joins TRBV7-8 to TRBJ2-7; 8 nucleotides match TRBD1. The V and J ends lost 5 bases and 3 bases, in that order; junction bases with no gene match: 6. The CDR3 totals 14 residues. The germline gives CDR1 SGHVS, CDR2 FQNEAQ. The full variable domain, with the rest looked up from reference TRBV7-8 and TRBJ2-7, is GAGVSQSPRYKVAKRGQDVALRCDPISGHVSLFWYQQALGQGPEFLTYFQNEAQLDKSGLPSDRFFAERPEGSVSTLKIQRTQQEDSAVYLCASSIGDRYYEQYFGPGTRLTVT.

V gene TRBV12-5 combines with J gene TRBJ1-2; TRBD1 matches 10 bases. V lost 3 bases and J lost 4; bases outside the gene matches: 5. CDR1 and CDR2 (germline): LGHNT, FRNRAP. The length of the CDR3 is 15 residues. The DNA for the CDR3 is TGTGCTAGTGGTTTCGGACAGGGGGGTCTCTATGGCTACACCTTC. It is translated as CASGFGQGGLYGYTF.

CDR3 protein: CASSIPAVPDRGPPGQPQHF. The CDR3 region has the DNA TGTGCCAGTAGTATCCCTGCCGTTCCGGACAGGGGTCCTCCCGGGCAGCCCCAGCATTTT. The chain uses TRBV19 and TRBJ1-5; 9 positions agree with TRBD1. CDR1 LNHDA and CDR2 SQIVND come from the germline V gene (reference sequence). The CDR3 spans 20 residues. After removal of 3 bases from V and 7 bases from J, the junction contained 22 bases not matched to a gene.

V usage is TRBV7-2 and J usage is TRBJ1-4; D gene unclear. The germline CDR1 and CDR2 sequences are SGHTA and FQGNSA. Trimming pared 5 bases from V and 5 bases from J, leaving 12 bases between. This CDR3 region has 14 residues. The CDR3 region is CASSERVANEKLFF. The DNA for the CDR3 is TGTGCCAGCAGCGAGAGGGTGGCGAATGAAAAACTGTTTTTT.

The chain couples TRBV15 to TRBJ2-6; a weak D match, TRBD2 (7 bases). The CDR3 is 19 residues long. The V end lost 0 bases, the J end lost 6 bases, and 21 bases lay between the germline ends. The germline V gene encodes CDR1 LNHNV and CDR2 YYDKDF (reference sequence). The CDR3 region is CATSREGGVRGLEANVLTF. The CDR3 DNA reads TGTGCCACCAGCAGAGAGGGGGGGGTCAGGGGTCTAGAGGCCAACGTCCTGACTTTC. The full variable domain, completed using reference TRBV15 and TRBJ2-6, is DAMVIQNPRYQVTQFGKPVTLSCSQTLNHNVMYWYQQKSSQAPKLLFHYYDKDFNNEADTPDNFQSRRPNTSFCFLDIRSPGLGDTAMYLCATSREGGVRGLEANVLTFGAGSRLTVL.

This chain connects TRBV7-9 to TRBJ1-5; a possible D gene is TRBD1 (6 bases). Germline CDR1 is SEHNR and CDR2 is FQNEAQ (reference sequence). With 5 bases removed from V and 8 bases from J, the gap between germline ends came to 22 bases. This CDR3 has 16 residues. CDR3 sequence reads: CASSQATGRGAEPQHF. CDR3 in DNA: TGTGCCAGCAGCCAGGCCACAGGGAGAGGGGCTGAGCCCCAGCATTTT.

The rearrangement links TRBV4-3 to TRBJ2-1; 7 bases agree with TRBD1. Losses at the gene ends were 3 bases for V and 5 bases for J; bases not matched to a gene: 13. The length of the CDR3 is 17 residues. Germline assignment: CDR1 LGHNA and CDR2 YSLEER. Here the CDR3 DNA reads TGCGCCAGCAGCCAGGACCGAGTTCAGGGGGACAACAATGAGCAGTTCTTC. It specifies CASSQDRVQGDNNEQFF.

The table lists this clone with a few counts. This rearrangement joins TRBV10-2 to TRBJ2-7; D perhaps matches TRBD2 (5 bases). In germline, CDR1 is WSHSY, CDR2 SAAADI. V was shortened by 2 bases and J by 0 bases, with 14 bases between the two germline ends. The CDR3 sequence is 16 residues long. The CDR3 DNA reads TGCGCCAGCAGTGAGAAACCGGGCACTAGCTCCTACGAGCAGTACTTC. Translated, it gives CASSEKPGTSSYEQYF.

This clone was seen a few times. The J gene is TRBJ1-2, the V gene TRBV6-1, with a weak D call TRBD1 (5 bases). Germline CDR1 MNHNS, CDR2 SASEGT. The CDR3 totals 15 residues. Trimming removed 2 bases from V and 3 bases from J, with 13 bases in between. CDR3 sequence reads: CASSENRGDDYGYTF. CDR3 DNA sequence: TGTGCCAGCAGTGAAAATAGGGGCGATGACTATGGCTACACCTTC.

The chain is built from TRBV5-1 and TRBJ2-2; TRBD2 is a possible D gene (5 bases). This CDR3 region has 17 residues. Trimming took 7 bases from V and 0 from J, leaving 19 bases between them. Germline lookup yields CDR1 SGHRS and CDR2 YFSETQ. The CDR3 loop is CASSRPPRTANTGELFF. The CDR3, as DNA: TGCGCCAGCTCCCGGCCCCCCCGGACTGCGAACACCGGGGAGCTGTTTTTT.

The V gene is TRBV5-6, the J gene TRBJ1-3; tentative D call: TRBD1 (5 bases). The CDR3 runs to 17 residues. The germline CDR1 and CDR2 sequences are SGHDT and YYEEEE. V was trimmed by 0 bases and J by 0 bases, leaving 13 bases between them. CDR3 coding DNA: TGTGCCAGCAGCTTGGAAACAGGAATTCTCTCTGGAAACACCATATATTTT. Translated, it gives CASSLETGILSGNTIYF.

V and J are TRBV18 and TRBJ1-5, with 10 bases identical to TRBD1. This CDR3 is 15 amino acids long. CDR1 KGHSH and CDR2 LQKENI come from the germline V gene. After removal of 5 bases from V and 5 bases from J, the junction contained 6 bases not matched to a gene. CDR3 in amino acids: CASSEGQGVHQPQHF. CDR3 sequence (DNA): TGTGCCAGCTCAGAAGGACAGGGGGTCCATCAGCCCCAGCATTTT.

This chain uses TRBV7-8 with TRBJ2-2, with a possible D match to TRBD1 (6 bases). Germline V gene data show CDR1 as SGHVS and CDR2 as FQNEAQ. This CDR3 is 16 amino acids long. The germline V and J ends were trimmed by 5 bases and 2 bases, with 15 bases remaining between them. Here the CDR3 reads CASSHRTENNTGELFF. The CDR3 DNA follows: TGTGCCAGCAGCCATAGGACAGAGAACAACACCGGGGAGCTGTTTTTT.